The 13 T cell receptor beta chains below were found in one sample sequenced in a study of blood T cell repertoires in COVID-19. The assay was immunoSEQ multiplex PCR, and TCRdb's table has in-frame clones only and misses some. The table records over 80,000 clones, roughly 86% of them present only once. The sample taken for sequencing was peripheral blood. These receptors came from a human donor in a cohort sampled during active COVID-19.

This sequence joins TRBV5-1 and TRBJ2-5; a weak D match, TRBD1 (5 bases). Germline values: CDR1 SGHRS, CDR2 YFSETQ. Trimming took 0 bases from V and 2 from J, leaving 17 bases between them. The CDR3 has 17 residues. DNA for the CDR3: TGCGCCAGCAGCTTGGCGCAGGGCCCACCTCTACAAGAGACCCAGTACTTC. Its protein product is CASSLAQGPPLQETQYF.

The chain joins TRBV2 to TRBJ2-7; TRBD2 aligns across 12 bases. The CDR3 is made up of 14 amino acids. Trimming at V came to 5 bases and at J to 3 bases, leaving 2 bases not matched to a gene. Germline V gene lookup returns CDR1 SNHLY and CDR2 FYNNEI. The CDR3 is CASSWTSGIYEQYF. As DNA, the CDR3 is TGTGCCAGCAGTTGGACTAGCGGGATCTACGAGCAGTACTTC. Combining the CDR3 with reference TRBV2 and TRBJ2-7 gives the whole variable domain EPEVTQTPSHQVTQMGQEVILRCVPISNHLYFYWYRQILGQKVEFLVSFYNNEISEKSEIFDDQFSVERPDGSNFTLKIRSTKLEDSAMYFCASSWTSGIYEQYFGPGTRLTVT.

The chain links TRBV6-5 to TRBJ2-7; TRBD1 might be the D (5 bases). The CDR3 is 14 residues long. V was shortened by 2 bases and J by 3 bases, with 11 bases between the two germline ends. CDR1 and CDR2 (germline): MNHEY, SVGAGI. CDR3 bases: TGTGCCAGCAGTTACACAGGATTAAACTACGAGCAGTACTTC. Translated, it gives CASSYTGLNYEQYF.

The CDR3 bases are TGCGCCAGCAGCCCTGGGACTAGCGGGATTGGCGAGCAGTACTTC. Amino acid sequence: CASSPGTSGIGEQYF. The chain couples TRBV4-3 to TRBJ2-7, with 13 positions matching TRBD2. Per the germline V gene, CDR1 is LGHNA and CDR2 is YSLEER. The CDR3 is 15 amino acids. V shed 4 bases, J shed 6 bases, and the junction held 6 bases outside the gene matches.

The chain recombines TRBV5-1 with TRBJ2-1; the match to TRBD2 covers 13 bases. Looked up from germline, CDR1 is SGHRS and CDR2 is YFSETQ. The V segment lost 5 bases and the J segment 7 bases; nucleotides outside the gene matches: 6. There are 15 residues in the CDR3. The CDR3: CASRGGLAGVNEQFF. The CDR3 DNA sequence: TGCGCCAGCAGGGGAGGACTAGCGGGGGTGAATGAGCAGTTCTTC.

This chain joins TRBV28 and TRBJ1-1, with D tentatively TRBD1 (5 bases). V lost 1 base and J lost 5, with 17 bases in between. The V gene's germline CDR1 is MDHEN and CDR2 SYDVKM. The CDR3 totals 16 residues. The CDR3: CASSLSAVGAKTEAFF. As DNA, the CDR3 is TGTGCCAGCAGTTTATCCGCCGTTGGGGCAAAAACTGAAGCTTTCTTT.

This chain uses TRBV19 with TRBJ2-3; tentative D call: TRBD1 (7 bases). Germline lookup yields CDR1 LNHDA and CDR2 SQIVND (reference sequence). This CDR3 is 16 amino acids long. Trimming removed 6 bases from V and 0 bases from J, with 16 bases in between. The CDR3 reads CASRTGGGRSTDTQYF. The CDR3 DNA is TGTGCCAGTAGGACTGGAGGGGGCAGGAGCACAGATACGCAGTATTTT.

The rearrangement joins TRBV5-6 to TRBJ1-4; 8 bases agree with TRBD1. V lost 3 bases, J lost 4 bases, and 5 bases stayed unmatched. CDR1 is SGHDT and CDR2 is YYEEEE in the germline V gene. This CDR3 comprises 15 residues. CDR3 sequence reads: CASSYRTGLNEKLFF. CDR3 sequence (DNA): TGTGCCAGCAGCTATCGGACAGGGCTTAATGAAAAACTGTTTTTT.

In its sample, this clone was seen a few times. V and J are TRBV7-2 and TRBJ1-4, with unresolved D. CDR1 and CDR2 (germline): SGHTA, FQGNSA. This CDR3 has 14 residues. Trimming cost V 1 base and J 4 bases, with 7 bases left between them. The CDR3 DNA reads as TGTGCCAGCAGCTTAGGAGGGTTTAATGAAAAACTGTTTTTT. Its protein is CASSLGGFNEKLFF.

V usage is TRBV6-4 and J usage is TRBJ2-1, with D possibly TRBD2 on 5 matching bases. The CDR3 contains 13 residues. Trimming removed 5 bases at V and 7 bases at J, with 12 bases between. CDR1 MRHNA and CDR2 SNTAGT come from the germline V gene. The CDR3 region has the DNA TGTGCCAGCAGTCCACTAGGGTTTAATGAGCAGTTCTTC. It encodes CASSPLGFNEQFF.

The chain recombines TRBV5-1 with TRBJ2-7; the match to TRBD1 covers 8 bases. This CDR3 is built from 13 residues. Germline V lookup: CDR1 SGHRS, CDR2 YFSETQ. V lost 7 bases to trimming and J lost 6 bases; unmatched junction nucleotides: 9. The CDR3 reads CASSGTGTGEQYF. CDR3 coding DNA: TGCGCCAGCTCCGGGACAGGTACAGGCGAGCAGTACTTC. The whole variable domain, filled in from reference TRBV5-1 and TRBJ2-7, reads KAGVTQTPRYLIKTRGQQVTLSCSPISGHRSVSWYQQTPGQGLQFLFEYFSETQRNKGNFPGRFSGRQFSNSRSEMNVSTLELGDSALYLCASSGTGTGEQYFGPGTRLTVT.

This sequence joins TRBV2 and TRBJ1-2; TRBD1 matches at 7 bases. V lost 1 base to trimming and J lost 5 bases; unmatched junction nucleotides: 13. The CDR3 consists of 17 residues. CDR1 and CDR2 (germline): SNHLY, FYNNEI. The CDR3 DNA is TGTGCCAGCAGTGAAGGGCAACAGGGGTTAGTAAAATATGGCTACACCTTC. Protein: CASSEGQQGLVKYGYTF.

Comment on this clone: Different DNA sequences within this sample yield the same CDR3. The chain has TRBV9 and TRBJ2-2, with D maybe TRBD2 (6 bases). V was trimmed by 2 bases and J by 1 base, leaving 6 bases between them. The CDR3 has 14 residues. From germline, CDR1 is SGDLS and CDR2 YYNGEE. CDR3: CASSVSGNTGELFF. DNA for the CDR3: TGTGCCAGCAGCGTTAGCGGGAACACCGGGGAGCTGTTTTTT.